A single sample is the source of the 22 T cell receptor beta chains below, sequenced in a study of Ad26.COV2.S vaccination and SARS-CoV-2 variants. Treatment meaning: some 19 received Ad26.COV2.S at low or high dose, single or two shots; several received placebo; per-sample allocation not given. Sampling occurred on day 63 after the first vaccine or placebo injection. Clones were read by immunoSEQ multiplex PCR, and TCRdb kept only the in-frame ones, dropping some. The table shows about 320,000 clones, with roughly 84% occurring only once. This specimen was peripheral blood, taken in a trial of Ad26.COV2.S vaccine versus placebo. The receptors shown here come from a person aged 18 to 65 who received the Ad26.COV2.S COVID-19 vaccine or a placebo.

The chain carries TRBV10-2 and TRBJ1-4; D possibly corresponds to TRBD1 (5 bases). Germline V gene lookup returns CDR1 WSHSY and CDR2 SAAADI. Deletions cut 4 bases from V and 1 base from J, with 10 bases between. This CDR3 has 15 amino acids. CDR3 amino acids: CASSARGGTNEKLFF. The CDR3, as DNA: TGCGCCAGCAGTGCTAGGGGCGGAACTAATGAAAAACTGTTTTTT.

The V gene is TRBV5-1, the J gene TRBJ1-5, with TRBD1 as a possible D gene (5 bases). V was pared by 1 base and J by 4 bases, with 9 bases between. Per germline, CDR1 SGHRS and CDR2 YFSETQ. The CDR3 runs 14 residues. CDR3 nucleotides: TGCGCCAGCAGCTTGACGGGGGAGAATCAGCCCCAGCATTTT. Encoded protein: CASSLTGENQPQHF.

This clone has only one observation. The same CDR3 also results from other DNA sequences found in this sample. This chain links TRBV2 with TRBJ1-5; TRBD1 agrees at 7 bases. The germline CDR1 and CDR2 sequences are SNHLY and FYNNEI. The CDR3 is made up of 14 amino acids. The trim removed 4 bases at V and 2 bases at J, leaving 2 bases unmatched. CDR3 coding DNA: TGTGCCAGCAGTGGGACAGGTGGCAATCAGCCCCAGCATTTT. It translates to CASSGTGGNQPQHF. Supplemented by reference TRBV2 and TRBJ1-5, the full variable domain reads EPEVTQTPSHQVTQMGQEVILRCVPISNHLYFYWYRQILGQKVEFLVSFYNNEISEKSEIFDDQFSVERPDGSNFTLKIRSTKLEDSAMYFCASSGTGGNQPQHFGDGTRLSIL.

V usage is TRBV30 and J usage is TRBJ2-3; TRBD1 matches at 8 bases. J lost 6 bases, V lost 3 bases, and 2 bases had no gene match. The CDR3 loop spans 12 amino acids. Looked up from germline, CDR1 is GTSNPN and CDR2 is SVGIG (reference sequence). CDR3 residues: CAWSRQGDTQYF. CDR3 DNA sequence: TGTGCCTGGAGCCGACAGGGGGATACGCAGTATTTT.

The gene calls are TRBV2 and TRBJ1-4; perhaps TRBD1 as D (6 bases). There are 13 residues in the CDR3. V was pared by 8 bases and J by 8 bases, with 15 bases between. Germline CDR1 is SNHLY and CDR2 is FYNNEI. CDR3: CASRGHPGEKLFF. CDR3 in DNA: TGTGCCAGCCGGGGACACCCGGGGGAAAAACTGTTTTTT. Variable domain in full (rest from reference TRBV2 and TRBJ1-4): EPEVTQTPSHQVTQMGQEVILRCVPISNHLYFYWYRQILGQKVEFLVSFYNNEISEKSEIFDDQFSVERPDGSNFTLKIRSTKLEDSAMYFCASRGHPGEKLFFGSGTQLSVL.

This chain links TRBV6-5 with TRBJ1-2, with 7 bases matching TRBD1. Per germline, CDR1 MNHEY and CDR2 SVGAGI. This CDR3 has 13 amino acids. Germline trimming cut 4 bases from V and 5 bases from J; bases unmatched to any gene: 4. CDR3 amino acids: CASSWDSSYGYTF. In DNA, the CDR3 is TGTGCCAGCAGTTGGGACAGTTCATATGGCTACACCTTC.

The chain carries TRBV5-6 and TRBJ2-6, with 7 bases fitting TRBD1. Germline loops: CDR1 SGHDT, CDR2 YYEEEE. The CDR3 has 14 residues. The trim removed 7 bases at V and 2 bases at J, leaving 3 bases unmatched. CDR3 sequence: CASLRGPGANVLTF. In DNA, the CDR3 is TGTGCCAGCCTGAGGGGGCCTGGGGCCAACGTCCTGACTTTC.

The chain joins TRBV11-2 to TRBJ1-3; no firm D call. Germline assignment: CDR1 SGHAT and CDR2 FQNNGV. V shed 5 bases and J shed 3 bases, with 14 bases lying between them. The CDR3 sequence is 15 residues long. CDR3: CASSHPGLGGNTIYF. The DNA for the CDR3 is TGTGCCAGCAGCCATCCCGGTTTGGGTGGAAACACCATATATTTT.

The chain has TRBV7-9 and TRBJ2-3; 8 bases map to TRBD2. Trimming at V came to 1 base and at J to 6 bases, leaving 9 bases not matched to a gene. Germline CDR1 is SEHNR and CDR2 is FQNEAQ (reference sequence). The CDR3 totals 16 residues. The CDR3 sequence: CASSLGLALLLDTQYF. The CDR3 coding sequence is TGTGCCAGCAGCTTAGGACTAGCGTTGCTTTTGGATACGCAGTATTTT.

This clone was seen just once. The gene calls are TRBV10-1 and TRBJ1-2; no clear D gene. The CDR3 spans 13 residues. V lost 0 bases to trimming and J lost 8 bases, with 10 bases between them. CDR1 and CDR2 from the germline V gene are WNHNN and SYGVQD (reference sequence). The CDR3 here is CASSESLGLGYTF. The DNA for the CDR3 is TGCGCCAGCAGTGAGTCGTTGGGTCTCGGCTACACCTTC.

CDR3 region: CASSAEDMKYSPLHF. The CDR3 coding sequence is TGTGCCAGTAGTGCCGAAGACATGAAGTACTCACCCCTCCACTTT. This chain links TRBV19 with TRBJ1-6; D is unclear. Germline V gene data show CDR1 as LNHDA and CDR2 as SQIVND (reference sequence). Deletions cut 5 bases from V and 10 bases from J, with 18 bases between. The CDR3 is made up of 15 amino acids.

The V gene is TRBV23-1, the J gene TRBJ1-2, with D tentatively TRBD1 (6 bases). TRBV23-1 is reported as an ORF; its role is uncertain. Trimming stripped 6 bases from V and 6 bases from J, with 14 bases between. This CDR3 spans 13 amino acids. CDR3 nucleotides: TGCGCCAGCAGACCTGACAGGAGGGATGGCTACACCTTC. Residues: CASRPDRRDGYTF.

This chain uses TRBV5-4 with TRBJ1-3, with 7 bases that match TRBD1. Germline values: CDR1 SGHNT, CDR2 YYREEE (reference sequence). Losses at the gene ends were 0 bases for V and 4 bases for J; bases not matched to a gene: 7. The CDR3 runs to 16 residues. This chain's CDR3 is CASSLGTGTEGNTIYF. DNA for the CDR3: TGTGCCAGCAGCTTGGGTACCGGGACAGAAGGAAACACCATATATTTT.

This clone was detected only once. The genes are TRBV6-2 or TRBV6-3 and TRBJ1-5; D is ambiguous. Trimming removed 0 bases at V and 9 bases at J, with 9 bases between. The CDR3 runs 13 residues. CDR1 and CDR2 from the germline V gene are MNHEY and SVGEGT. This CDR3 reads CASSYSTGWPQHF. The CDR3, as DNA: TGTGCCAGCAGTTACTCGACGGGATGGCCCCAGCATTTT.

The chain is built from TRBV7-2 and TRBJ1-2, with D possibly TRBD1 on 5 matching bases. CDR1 and CDR2 from the germline V gene are SGHTA and FQGNSA. Trimming cost V 4 bases and J 4 bases, with 13 bases left between them. This CDR3 contains 14 residues. CDR3 DNA: TGTGCCAGCAGCTACCAACCTCAGGGCTATGGCTACACCTTC. Translating gives CASSYQPQGYGYTF.

The rearrangement links TRBV7-8 to TRBJ1-2; TRBD1 is a possible D gene (6 bases). CDR1 is SGHVS and CDR2 is FQNEAQ in the germline V gene. V lost 4 bases and J 5 bases, leaving 14 bases between the germline ends. CDR3 length: 14 amino acids. The CDR3 spells CASSYRVSWYGYTF. In nucleotides, the CDR3 is TGTGCCAGCAGCTACAGGGTATCATGGTATGGCTACACCTTC.

This clone came up a few times. This chain connects TRBV19 to TRBJ2-5, with 7 nucleotides matching TRBD1. The germline gives CDR1 LNHDA, CDR2 SQIVND (reference sequence). V lost 3 bases and J lost 6; bases outside the gene matches: 7. CDR3 size: 14 residues. The CDR3 DNA is TGTGCCAGTAGTATGGGGACAGCCGGTAAGACCCAGTACTTC. Its protein is CASSMGTAGKTQYF.

The J gene is TRBJ1-4, the V gene TRBV6-6; D may be TRBD1 (5 bases). The V gene lost 10 bases and the J gene lost 5 bases, with 14 bases spanning the gap. Germline V gene data show CDR1 as MNHNY and CDR2 as SVGAGI (reference sequence). The CDR3 runs to 13 residues. In nucleotides, the CDR3 is TGTGCCACCGTGCGGGACGGCAATGAAAAACTGTTTTTT. Translated, it gives CATVRDGNEKLFF.

This chain links TRBV7-9 with TRBJ1-1; no clear D. Germline V CDR1 and CDR2: SEHNR, FQNEAQ (reference sequence). The CDR3 sequence is 12 residues long. V was cut by 4 bases and J by 8 bases, with 11 bases left in between. The CDR3 nucleotides read TGTGCCAGCAGCTGGTCAGAGACAGAAGCTTTCTTT. This gives the protein CASSWSETEAFF.

The chain links TRBV7-2 to TRBJ1-1; D not resolved. Trimming took 1 base from V and 0 from J, leaving 6 bases between them. Germline V gene data show CDR1 as SGHTA and CDR2 as FQGNSA. CDR3 length: 14 residues. The CDR3 bases are TGTGCCAGCAGCTTAGGGGATGTGAACACTGAAGCTTTCTTT. This translates into CASSLGDVNTEAFF.

The J gene is TRBJ1-2, the V gene TRBV6-6; a weak D match, TRBD1 (6 bases). Germline loops: CDR1 MNHNY, CDR2 SVGAGI (reference sequence). This CDR3 spans 15 amino acids. Deletions cut 5 bases from V and 0 bases from J, with 13 bases between. Written as DNA, the CDR3 is TGTGCCAGCAGTGCCGGACAGTTTACTAACTATGGCTACACCTTC. It codes for CASSAGQFTNYGYTF.

This clone occurred once. The chain is built from TRBV4-2 and TRBJ1-4; TRBD1 is a possible D gene (5 bases). This CDR3 comprises 14 residues. Germline V gene sequence: CDR1 LGHNA, CDR2 YNFKEQ. The V end lost 6 bases, the J end lost 0 bases, and 8 bases lay between the germline ends. CDR3 in DNA: TGTGCCAGCAGGAGACAGTCAACTAATGAAAAACTGTTTTTT. Protein: CASRRQSTNEKLFF.